This T cell receptor (beta chain) derives from a study of shared clonotypes between healthy human individuals. For the study at large: The study used three CD4 naive, three CD4 memory, two CD8 naive and one CD8 memory plate per donor.

General study points: The study sampled only blood, and tissue repertoires likely differ.

Genomic DNA (from each subset) was split evenly across several immunoSEQ plates. The repertoire was sequenced with immunoSEQ multiplex PCR; TCRdb's copy has only in-frame clones and lacks some. The table has some 1 million clones, approximately 72% seen once. J was trimmed by 6 bases and V by 6 bases; bases with no gene match: 5. Germline V gene sequence: CDR1 MNHNY, CDR2 SVGAGI (reference sequence). CDR3 size: 14 residues. Notes on this clone: What it binds is not known.

Sequences were obtained from memory CD4+ T cells sorted from blood. Subset specified: CD45RA-negative fraction. V is TRBV6-6 and J is TRBJ2-1, with 10 bases identical to TRBD2. This clonotype was sampled from a young man in good health. The CDR3 here is CASRLAGGFNEQFF. In DNA, the CDR3 is TGTGCCAGCAGGTTAGCGGGAGGTTTCAATGAGCAGTTCTTC.